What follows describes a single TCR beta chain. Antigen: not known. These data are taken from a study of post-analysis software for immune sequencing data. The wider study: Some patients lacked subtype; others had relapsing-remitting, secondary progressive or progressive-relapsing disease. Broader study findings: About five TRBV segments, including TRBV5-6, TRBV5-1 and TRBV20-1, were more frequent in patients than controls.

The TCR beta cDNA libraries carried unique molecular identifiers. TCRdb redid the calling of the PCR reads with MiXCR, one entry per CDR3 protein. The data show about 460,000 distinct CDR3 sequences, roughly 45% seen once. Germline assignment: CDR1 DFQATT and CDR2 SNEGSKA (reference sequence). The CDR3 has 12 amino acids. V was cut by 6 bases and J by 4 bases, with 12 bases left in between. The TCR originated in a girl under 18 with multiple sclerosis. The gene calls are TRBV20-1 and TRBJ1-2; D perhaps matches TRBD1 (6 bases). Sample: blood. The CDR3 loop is CSAPGESYGYTF. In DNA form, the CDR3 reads TGCAGTGCCCCAGGGGAAAGCTATGGCTACACCTTC.